This T cell receptor beta chain was observed in a study of response to subunit inactivated influenza vaccine. V shed 6 bases and J shed 5 bases, with 20 bases lying between them. This CDR3 comprises 15 residues. CDR1 is SGHRS and CDR2 is YFSETQ in the germline V gene. General observations from the study: Authors suggested each seasonal flu vaccination may recruit only limited numbers of new T cells.

This clonotype appeared a few times. Antigen: not known. TCRdb processed the RT-PCR reads anew with MiXCR; each CDR3 protein has one entry. The sample lists 540,000 or so distinct CDR3 sequences, under 15% occurring once. The specimen comprised PBMCs from blood, sampled roughly 45 days after vaccination. The chain recombines TRBV5-1 with TRBJ2-5; a weak D match, TRBD1 (6 bases). This clonotype was sampled from a man aged 50-60 years who received an inactivated influenza vaccine. The CDR3 nucleotides are TGCGCCAGCACCGCGAGTCAGGGGTTTAGTGAGACCCAGTACTTC. Translating gives CASTASQGFSETQYF. The entire variable domain, with the rest obtained from reference TRBV5-1 and TRBJ2-5, is as follows: KAGVTQTPRYLIKTRGQQVTLSCSPISGHRSVSWYQQTPGQGLQFLFEYFSETQRNKGNFPGRFSGRQFSNSRSEMNVSTLELGDSALYLCASTASQGFSETQYFGPGTRLLVL.